This TCR beta chain was recovered during a study of T cell responses to AZD1222 COVID-19 vaccine. Study outcomes and limitations: Only six AZD1222 recipients tested seropositive at baseline. With dominance at 160-218 and 743-854, vaccine-associated CD4 TCRs spanned spike.

Germline CDR1 and CDR2: MNHNS and SASEGT. Trimming stripped 2 bases from V and 6 bases from J, with 11 bases between. The CDR3 is 13 amino acids. This clone was counted once. Its antigen is not identified. Second-dose timings of about 4 or about 12 weeks were pooled. Assay used: immunoSEQ multiplex PCR; TCRdb lists only in-frame clones, some missing. The sample records 45,000 to 50,000 clones, over 75% being singletons. This clonotype originated in an adult who received the AZD1222 COVID-19 vaccine. The sample was peripheral blood, taken 28 days after the second AZD1222 dose. The chain is built from TRBV6-1 and TRBJ2-7; a weak D match, TRBD2 (6 bases). Here the CDR3 reads CASSEIPGAEQYF. The CDR3 bases are TGTGCCAGCAGTGAAATCCCGGGAGCCGAGCAGTACTTC.